This T cell receptor (beta chain) was profiled in a study of cytomegalovirus exposure and HLA in healthy donors. The data were produced by immunoSEQ multiplex PCR, yet TCRdb's version contains in-frame clones alone and is incomplete. The sample has about 69,000 clones, nearly 96% seen once. V lost 0 bases, J lost 9 bases, and 16 bases lay in between. In germline, CDR1 is SGDLS, CDR2 YYNGEE. The CDR3 runs 14 residues. The source material was PBMCs. This clonotype was sampled from a woman aged 18-29 years in good health and CMV-seropositive. This chain links TRBV9 with TRBJ2-7; tentative D call: TRBD1 (5 bases). CDR3 loop: CASSVDHRGSGQYF. CDR3 nucleotide sequence: TGTGCCAGCAGCGTAGATCATAGGGGCAGTGGGCAGTACTTC.